This entry concerns a single TCR beta chain. The antigen remains unidentified. This sample is drawn from a study of identical twins. Findings of the study overall: Researchers caution that invariant MAIT and iNKT cells could partly confound zero-insertion analyses.

TCRdb recomputed calls from the 5' RACE reads with MiXCR, one row per CDR3 protein. Among about 100,000 distinct CDR3 sequences listed, 5.9% were seen once. Input material: memory T cells sorted from blood. The clonotype originates from a woman between 45 and 65 years old in good health.

The CDR3 bases are TGCGCCAGCAGCCAAGATAGTCGGGGTTGGACTGGAAACACCATATATTTT. Its protein product is CASSQDSRGWTGNTIYF. The chain has TRBV4-1 and TRBJ1-3; D unresolved. V was clipped by 0 bases and J by 2 bases, with 14 bases between them. The CDR3 extends over 17 amino acids. Germline lookup yields CDR1 MGHRA and CDR2 YSYEKL.